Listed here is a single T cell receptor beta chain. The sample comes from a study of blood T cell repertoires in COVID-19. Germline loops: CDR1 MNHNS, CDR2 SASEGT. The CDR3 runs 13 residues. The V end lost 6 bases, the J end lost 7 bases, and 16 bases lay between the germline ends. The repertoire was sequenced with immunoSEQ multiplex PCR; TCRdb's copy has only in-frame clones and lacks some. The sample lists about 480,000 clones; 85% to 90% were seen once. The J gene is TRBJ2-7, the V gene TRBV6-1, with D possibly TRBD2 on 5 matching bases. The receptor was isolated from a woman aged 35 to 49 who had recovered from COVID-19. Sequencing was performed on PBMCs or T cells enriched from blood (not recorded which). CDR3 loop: CASSLPPTGEQYF. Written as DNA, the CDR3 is TGTGCCAGCAGCCTACCACCGACGGGGGAGCAGTACTTC.